The rows below give T cell receptor beta chains drawn from one sample of a study of cytomegalovirus exposure and HLA in healthy donors. Using immunoSEQ multiplex PCR, the repertoire was profiled, and TCRdb retains in-frame clones only, with some absent. The sample records hundreds of thousands of clones, around 80% being singletons. Sequencing was carried out using PBMCs. The receptors derive from a boy between 10 and 17 years old in good health and CMV-seronegative. CDR3s include the opening cysteine and the closing phenylalanine or tryptophan. The D gene is left open where the match is weak. Clone size is stated in some rows and not others, as once, few, many or a class when expanded.

v_gene	abundance	j_gene	d_gene	CDR3nt	CDR3aa
TRBV7-9	.	TRBJ2-1	.	TGTGCCAGCAGCGGTAGCATCGGGGATGAGCAGTTCTTC	CASSGSIGDEQFF
TRBV4-2	.	TRBJ1-6	TRBD1	TGTGCCAGCAGCCAATCCACAGGGGTTAATTCACCCCTCCACTTT	CASSQSTGVNSPLHF
TRBV7-2	.	TRBJ1-6	.	TGTGCCAGCAGCTTAGTGTCCGGACTCCATAATTCACCCCTCCACTTT	CASSLVSGLHNSPLHF
TRBV5-1	.	TRBJ2-1	.	TGCGCCAGCAGCTTGGGACAGCCCTCCTACAATGAGCAGTTCTTC	CASSLGQPSYNEQFF
TRBV6-5	.	TRBJ2-3	.	TGTGCCAGCAGTTATCCCGTTGATACGCAGTATTTT	CASSYPVDTQYF
TRBV2	.	TRBJ2-3	.	TGTGCCAGCAGTGAACCCGGCGCACTAAGCACAGATACGCAGTATTTT	CASSEPGALSTDTQYF
TRBV11-3	.	TRBJ2-1	TRBD2	TGTGCCAGCAGCCCTGCGGGGGGGCGGGGCAATGAGCAGTTCTTC	CASSPAGGRGNEQFF
TRBV5-1	once	TRBJ1-1	.	TGCGCCAGCAGCTTAGGGGGTTTGACTGAAGCTTTCTTT	CASSLGGLTEAFF
TRBV4-1	.	TRBJ1-4	.	TGCGCCAGCGGCAGTTCCTTCTCTCGCGAAAAACTGTTTTTT	CASGSSFSREKLFF
TRBV21-1	.	TRBJ2-1	.	TGTGCCAGCAGCAACCCACCCAGGTCCTACAATGAGCAGTTCTTC	CASSNPPRSYNEQFF
TRBV6-5	many	TRBJ2-7	TRBD2	TGTGCCAGCAGTGAGACTAGCGGGGGCTACGAGCAGTACTTC	CASSETSGGYEQYF
TRBV6-5	.	TRBJ1-2	.	TGTGCCAGCGTCACAAACTATGGCTACACCTTC	CASVTNYGYTF
TRBV5-1	few	TRBJ2-1	.	TGCGCCAGCAGCTTGCTCCAGTACAATGAGCAGTTCTTC	CASSLLQYNEQFF
TRBV7-2	once	TRBJ2-5	TRBD2	TGTGCCAGCAGCTTAGACCCCACTAGCGGGAAAGAGACCCAGTACTTC	CASSLDPTSGKETQYF
TRBV7-6	.	TRBJ1-3	.	TGTGCCAGCAGCCCCCGAGTGGGGCTCGATAGCTCTGGAAACACCATATATTTT	CASSPRVGLDSSGNTIYF
TRBV7-2	few	TRBJ1-5	.	TGTGCCAGCAGCTTATATCGGGAGAGCCAGCATTTT	CASSLYRESQHF
TRBV6-1	.	TRBJ2-1	.	TGTGCCAGCAGGATCGGGGTTGGGTCCTACAATGAGCAGTTCTTC	CASRIGVGSYNEQFF
TRBV12-5	once	TRBJ2-3	TRBD1	TGTGCTAGTGGTTTGGTACTGGACAGGCGCACAGATACGCAGTATTTT	CASGLVLDRRTDTQYF
TRBV27	.	TRBJ1-2	.	TGTGCCAGCAGTTTATACGGACAGAACTATGGCTACACCTTC	CASSLYGQNYGYTF
TRBV6-1	.	TRBJ1-4	TRBD1	TGTGCCAGAAGGGACAGGGGTGTGAGTAATGAAAAACTGTTTTTT	CARRDRGVSNEKLFF
TRBV19	.	TRBJ1-1	TRBD1	TGTGCCAGTAGTATCCGGTATACAGGGGGGCCTGAAGCTTTCTTT	CASSIRYTGGPEAFF
TRBV19	.	TRBJ2-7	.	TGTGCCAGTAGTATCGATGGGGGGTACGAGCAGTACTTC	CASSIDGGYEQYF
TRBV5-4	.	TRBJ2-1	.	TGTGCCAGCAGTCGCTCCTACAATGAGCAGTTCTTC	CASSRSYNEQFF
TRBV30	once	TRBJ2-5	.	TGTGCCTGGAGTGTACAGGGAGTCCCAAGAGAGACCCAGTACTTC	CAWSVQGVPRETQYF
TRBV7-9	.	TRBJ2-5	.	TGTGCCAGCAGCCGACCCTACGACAGACGACAAGAGACCCAGTACTTC	CASSRPYDRRQETQYF
TRBV2	.	TRBJ1-1	.	TGTGCCAGCAGGGTTAGGGGCCTGAACACTGAAGCTTTCTTT	CASRVRGLNTEAFF
TRBV30	.	TRBJ2-1	.	TGTGCCTGGAGTGTACCCTTTGCGGACTACAATGAGCAGTTCTTC	CAWSVPFADYNEQFF
TRBV6-5	.	TRBJ1-2	.	TGTGCCAGCAGTGAAGTCCGGGGGGACTATGGCTACACCTTC	CASSEVRGDYGYTF
TRBV7-9	.	TRBJ1-2	.	TGTGCCAGCAGCTCGGGGTCAGGTTTCGGTGGCTACACCTTC	CASSSGSGFGGYTF
TRBV27	.	TRBJ1-1	.	TGTGCCAGCAGTTTATTTTCGACAGAAAACACTGAAGCTTTCTTT	CASSLFSTENTEAFF
TRBV19	.	TRBJ1-5	.	TGTGCCACCGGGGGGGGTTGGGATCAGCCCCAGCATTTT	CATGGGWDQPQHF
TRBV21-1	few	TRBJ1-2	.	TGTGCCAGCAGCATCCGACGCAGGGGAGCAGGCTACACCTTC	CASSIRRRGAGYTF
TRBV5-8	.	TRBJ2-7	TRBD2	TGTGCCAGCAGCTTGGCGGCTAGCGGTGCCTACGAGCAGTACTTC	CASSLAASGAYEQYF
TRBV5-6	few	TRBJ1-1	TRBD1	TGTGCCAGCAGCTCCGGGACAGGGGTCACTGAAGCTTTCTTT	CASSSGTGVTEAFF
TRBV6-5	.	TRBJ1-1	.	TGTGCCAGCAGCCTAGGGCGGGGCACTGAAGCTTTCTTT	CASSLGRGTEAFF
TRBV11-2	.	TRBJ1-4	TRBD1	TGTGCCAGCAGCCGGGACAGGGAAAGTGAAAAACTGTTTTTT	CASSRDRESEKLFF
TRBV11-3	.	TRBJ2-7	.	TGTGCCAGCAGCCATGGAGGTCTAAGATTATCCTACGAGCAGTACTTC	CASSHGGLRLSYEQYF
TRBV2	.	TRBJ1-6	TRBD1	TGTGCCAGCACGGAGGACAGGGGTCATTCACCCCTCCACTTT	CASTEDRGHSPLHF
TRBV27	few	TRBJ1-4	.	TGTGCCAGCAGTTCATCTCGGGGTCTGGGGGAAAAACTGTTTTTT	CASSSSRGLGEKLFF
TRBV13	.	TRBJ2-1	.	TGTGCCAGCAGCTTGATCAGGGTGTCCTACAATGAGCAGTTCTTC	CASSLIRVSYNEQFF
TRBV19	.	TRBJ2-2	TRBD1	TGTGCCAGTACCGATTCCGACAGGGCCCCGAACACCGGGGAGCTGTTTTTT	CASTDSDRAPNTGELFF
TRBV7-9	.	TRBJ1-3	.	TGTGCCAGCAGCACGAAAGAGAACACCATATATTTT	CASSTKENTIYF
TRBV7-6	.	TRBJ2-1	TRBD2	TGTGCCAGCAGCTTGCTAGCGGGAGGGCCCAACAATGAGCAGTTCTTC	CASSLLAGGPNNEQFF
TRBV5-6	.	TRBJ1-2	.	TGTGCCAGCAGCTTGGGGGCCGACTATGGCTACACCTTC	CASSLGADYGYTF
TRBV7-9	.	TRBJ1-5	.	TGTGCCAGCAGCCAAGATAGTCCCTCCGACCAGCATTTT	CASSQDSPSDQHF